The 2 T cell receptor beta chains in this list originate from one sample, sequenced in a study of T cell repertoires in cytomegalovirus infection. TCRdb re-derived calls from the reads in MiXCR, one entry per CDR3 protein. The sample yields fewer than 300,000 distinct CDR3 sequences, around 25% seen once. Material: PBMCs. Every receptor here comes from a human donor in good health (CMV status not recorded). Some clones in this sample may be carry-over from other donors' samples.

V gene TRBV29-1 combines with J gene TRBJ1-1; 7 positions agree with TRBD1. V trimming: 7 bases; J trimming: 2 bases; junction bases outside the gene matches: 7. CDR1 and CDR2 from the germline V gene are SQVTM and ANQGSEA. The CDR3 totals 13 residues. The CDR3 coding sequence is TGCAGCGGAACAGGGGTCATAAACACTGAAGCTTTCTTT. This codes for CSGTGVINTEAFF.

The gene calls are TRBV7-9 and TRBJ2-5; tentatively, D is TRBD1 (5 bases). The CDR3 length is 14 residues. V was clipped by 2 bases and J by 5 bases, with 12 bases between them. Per the germline V gene, CDR1 is SEHNR and CDR2 is FQNEAQ (reference sequence). The DNA of the CDR3 is TGTGCCAGCAGCTTACTCAGGGATGAGGAGACCCAGTACTTC. It specifies CASSLLRDEETQYF.